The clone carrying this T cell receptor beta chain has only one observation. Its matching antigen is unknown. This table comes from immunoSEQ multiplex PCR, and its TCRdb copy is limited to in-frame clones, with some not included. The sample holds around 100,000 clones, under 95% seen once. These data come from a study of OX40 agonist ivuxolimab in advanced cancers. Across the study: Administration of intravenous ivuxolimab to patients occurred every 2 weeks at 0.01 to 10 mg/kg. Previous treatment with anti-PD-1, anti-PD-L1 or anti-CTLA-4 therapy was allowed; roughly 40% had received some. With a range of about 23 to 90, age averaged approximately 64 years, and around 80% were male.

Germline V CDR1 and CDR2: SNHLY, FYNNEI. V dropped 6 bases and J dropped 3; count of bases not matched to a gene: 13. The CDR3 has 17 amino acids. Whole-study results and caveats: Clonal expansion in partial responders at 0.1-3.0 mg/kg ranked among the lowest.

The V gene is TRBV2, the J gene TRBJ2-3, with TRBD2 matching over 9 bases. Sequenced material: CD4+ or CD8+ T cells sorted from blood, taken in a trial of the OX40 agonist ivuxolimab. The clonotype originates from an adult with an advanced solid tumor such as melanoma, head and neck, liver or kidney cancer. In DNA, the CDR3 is TGTGCCAGCAGGGGGGTTTTTGTAGCGGGAGAGACAGATACGCAGTATTTT. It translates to CASRGVFVAGETDTQYF.